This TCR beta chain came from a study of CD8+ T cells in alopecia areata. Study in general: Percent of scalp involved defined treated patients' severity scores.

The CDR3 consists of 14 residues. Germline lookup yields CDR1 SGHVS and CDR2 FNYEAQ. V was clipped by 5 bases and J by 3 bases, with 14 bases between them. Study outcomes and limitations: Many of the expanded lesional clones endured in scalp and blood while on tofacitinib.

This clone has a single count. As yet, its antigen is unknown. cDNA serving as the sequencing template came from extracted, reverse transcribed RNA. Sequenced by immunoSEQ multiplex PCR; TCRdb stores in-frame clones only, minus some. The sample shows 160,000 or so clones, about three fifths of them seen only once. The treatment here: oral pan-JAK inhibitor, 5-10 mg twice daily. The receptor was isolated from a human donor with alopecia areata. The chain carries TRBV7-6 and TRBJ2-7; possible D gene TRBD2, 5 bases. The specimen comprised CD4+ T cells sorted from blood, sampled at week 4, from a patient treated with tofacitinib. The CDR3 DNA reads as TGTGCCAGCAGCGTCTGGGAACTAGACTACGAGCAGTACTTC. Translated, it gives CASSVWELDYEQYF.